This is a list of T cell receptor beta chains from one sample in a study of blood T cell repertoires in COVID-19. Assay used: immunoSEQ multiplex PCR; TCRdb lists only in-frame clones, some missing. The profile shows about 140,000 clones, around 80% of them singletons. Sequences were obtained from peripheral blood. These receptor sequences come from a man aged 60 to 69 with acute or convalescent COVID-19. The CDR3 runs from the conserved cysteine through the conserved F or W. Each record gives: J gene, CDR3 length, D gene, V gene, clone size, CDR3 protein, CDR3 DNA. The D gene is left open where the match is weak. Not every row has a clone size; where given, it reads once, few, many or a size class.

TRBJ2-2 | 13 | NA | TRBV27 | NA | CASSFRNTGELFF | TGTGCCAGCAGTTTCAGAAACACCGGGGAGCTGTTTTTT
TRBJ2-1 | 17 | TRBD2 | TRBV19 | NA | CASSTRTSGRGDNEQFF | TGTGCCAGTAGTACCAGGACTAGCGGGCGAGGGGACAATGAGCAGTTCTTC
TRBJ1-5 | 16 | NA | TRBV21-1 | NA | CASSKTQGARNQPQHF | TGTGCCAGCAGCAAGACACAGGGGGCGCGTAATCAGCCCCAGCATTTT
TRBJ2-7 | 16 | NA | TRBV7-9 | NA | CASSLARRGPPYEQYF | TGTGCCAGCAGCTTAGCGCGGAGGGGGCCACCCTACGAGCAGTACTTC
TRBJ2-1 | 14 | NA | TRBV3-1/TRBV3-2 | NA | CATGLGQGRNEQFF | TGTGCCACCGGGCTGGGGCAGGGCAGGAATGAGCAGTTCTTC
TRBJ2-3 | 14 | TRBD2 | TRBV5-1 | NA | CATSSGSQTDTQYF | TGCGCCACATCTAGCGGGAGCCAGACAGATACGCAGTATTTT
TRBJ1-3 | 14 | NA | TRBV3-1/TRBV3-2 | NA | CASSQEGSGNTIYF | TGTGCCAGCAGCCAAGAAGGGAGTGGAAACACCATATATTTT
TRBJ2-3 | 16 | NA | TRBV2 | NA | CASIPSPSYGADTQYF | TGTGCCAGCATCCCAAGCCCTAGCTACGGGGCAGATACGCAGTATTTT
TRBJ2-1 | 15 | NA | TRBV15 | NA | CATSDTGRPYNEQFF | TGTGCCACCAGCGACACAGGGCGACCTTACAATGAGCAGTTCTTC
TRBJ2-3 | 18 | TRBD2 | TRBV7-6 | few | CASSFQTSGSVLLDTQYF | TGTGCCAGCAGCTTCCAAACTAGCGGGAGCGTCCTTCTGGATACGCAGTATTTT
TRBJ2-3 | 17 | TRBD2 | TRBV6-1 | once | CASSETSGPLGWNTQYF | TGTGCCAGCAGTGAAACTAGCGGGCCCCTAGGGTGGAATACGCAGTATTTT
TRBJ2-3 | 14 | NA | TRBV10-3 | NA | CAISELGGEDTQYF | TGTGCCATCAGTGAGCTAGGGGGGGAAGATACGCAGTATTTT
TRBJ1-3 | 15 | NA | TRBV19 | few | CASRGTAGRGNTIYF | TGTGCCAGTAGAGGGACGGCGGGGCGTGGAAACACCATATATTTT
TRBJ2-7 | 14 | NA | TRBV5-5 | NA | CASSFIQGSYEQYF | TGTGCCAGCAGCTTCATACAGGGATCCTACGAGCAGTACTTC
TRBJ2-7 | 15 | NA | TRBV7-3 | NA | CASSSTGEVSYEQYF | TGTGCCAGCAGCTCTACAGGGGAGGTAAGCTACGAGCAGTACTTC
TRBJ2-7 | 15 | TRBD2 | TRBV5-4 | NA | CASSRPTSGTYEQYF | TGTGCCAGCAGCCGACCGACTAGCGGTACCTACGAGCAGTACTTC
TRBJ2-1 | 14 | TRBD2 | TRBV5-1 | NA | CASTREGPYNEQFF | TGCGCCAGCACCCGGGAGGGCCCCTACAATGAGCAGTTCTTC
TRBJ2-7 | 14 | TRBD1 | TRBV6-5 | once | CASSPRTGRYEQYF | TGTGCCAGCAGTCCCCGGACAGGAAGATACGAGCAGTACTTC
TRBJ1-2 | 15 | NA | TRBV4-1 | NA | CASSQERGLGYGYTF | TGCGCCAGCAGCCAAGAGCGGGGGCTCGGCTATGGCTACACCTTC
TRBJ2-3 | 15 | NA | TRBV19 | NA | CASSAWAFNTDTQYF | TGTGCCAGTAGCGCCTGGGCGTTTAACACAGATACGCAGTATTTT
TRBJ2-3 | 16 | TRBD2 | TRBV27 | NA | CASSQGTSGSTDTQYF | TGTGCCAGCAGCCAGGGGACTAGCGGGAGTACAGATACGCAGTATTTT
TRBJ2-7 | 11 | NA | TRBV10-2 | NA | CASVAGTEQYF | TGCGCCAGCGTGGCGGGGACCGAGCAGTACTTC
TRBJ2-3 | 14 | NA | TRBV7-8 | once | CASSLAGATDTQYF | TGTGCCAGCAGCTTAGCGGGAGCAACCGATACGCAGTATTTT
TRBJ2-1 | 16 | NA | TRBV1 | NA | CTSSQGDCWRLYEQFF | TGCACCAGCAGCCAAGGTGACTGTTGGCGGCTTTATGAGCAGTTCTTC
TRBJ2-1 | 15 | NA | TRBV11-2 | few | CASSLERVSYNEQFF | TGTGCCAGCAGCTTAGAGCGGGTCTCCTACAATGAGCAGTTCTTC
TRBJ2-3 | 13 | TRBD2 | TRBV24-1 | NA | CATGEGSTDTQYF | TGTGCCACGGGGGAGGGAAGCACAGATACGCAGTATTTT
TRBJ2-6 | 16 | NA | TRBV28 | NA | CASSLSQGTGANVLTF | TGTGCCAGCAGTTTATCACAGGGCACGGGGGCCAACGTCCTGACTTTC
TRBJ2-3 | 10 | NA | TRBV20-1 | NA | CSTFTDTQYF | TGCAGTACTTTCACAGATACGCAGTATTTT
TRBJ1-4 | 18 | TRBD1 | TRBV27 | few | CASRLYGTGRRANEKLFF | TGTGCCAGCAGACTTTATGGGACAGGGAGACGGGCTAATGAAAAACTGTTTTTT
TRBJ2-3 | 16 | NA | TRBV2 | once | CASITGQWKVTDTQYF | TGTGCCAGCATCACAGGACAGTGGAAGGTCACAGATACGCAGTATTTT
TRBJ2-5 | 13 | NA | TRBV6-5 | few | CASRAGFQETQYF | TGTGCCAGCAGGGCGGGATTCCAAGAGACCCAGTACTTC
TRBJ2-7 | 15 | TRBD1 | TRBV29-1 | NA | CSVEDSGQKPYEQYF | TGCAGCGTTGAAGATTCGGGACAGAAACCGTACGAGCAGTACTTC
TRBJ1-5 | 13 | NA | TRBV19 | NA | CASTIGGGQPQHF | TGTGCCAGTACCATAGGGGGGGGACAGCCCCAGCATTTT
TRBJ2-3 | 14 | TRBD2 | TRBV7-3 | few | CASSLAGGLDTQYF | TGTGCCAGCAGCTTGGCGGGAGGCCTTGATACGCAGTATTTT
TRBJ2-7 | 15 | TRBD2 | TRBV29-1 | NA | CSVEFRLAGPYEQYF | TGCAGCGTTGAATTCCGACTAGCGGGACCCTACGAGCAGTACTTC
TRBJ2-7 | 13 | NA | TRBV12-3/TRBV12-4 | NA | CASSLTATYEQYF | TGTGCCAGCAGCCTCACAGCCACCTACGAGCAGTACTTC
TRBJ2-1 | 16 | TRBD2 | TRBV11-2 | NA | CASSRRGGGSYNEQFF | TGTGCCAGCAGCCGCCGGGGCGGGGGGTCCTACAATGAGCAGTTCTTC
TRBJ2-1 | 15 | TRBD2 | TRBV2 | once | CATSIAGEVYNEQFF | TGTGCCACCAGCATAGCGGGGGAGGTTTACAATGAGCAGTTCTTC
TRBJ2-3 | 13 | NA | TRBV24-1 | NA | CATSDVYSDTQYF | TGTGCCACCAGTGACGTTTACTCAGATACGCAGTATTTT
TRBJ1-2 | 12 | TRBD1 | TRBV30 | NA | CAWGTGSYGYTF | TGTGCCTGGGGGACAGGGTCCTATGGCTACACCTTC
TRBJ2-1 | 15 | NA | TRBV7-6 | NA | CASSPRIQSYNEQFF | TGTGCCAGCAGCCCCAGGATTCAATCCTACAATGAGCAGTTCTTC
TRBJ2-2 | 18 | NA | TRBV21-1 | few | CASSKREQPGLAPGELFF | TGTGCCAGCAGCAAAAGGGAACAGCCGGGACTAGCTCCCGGGGAGCTGTTTTTT
TRBJ1-4 | 17 | TRBD1 | TRBV5-1 | NA | CASSLGLGQNGNEKLFF | TGCGCCAGCAGCTTGGGTTTGGGACAGAATGGTAATGAAAAACTGTTTTTT
TRBJ2-5 | 16 | TRBD1 | TRBV28 | NA | CASEALTGENYETQYF | TGTGCCAGCGAAGCCCTGACAGGGGAAAACTACGAGACCCAGTACTTC
TRBJ1-4 | 13 | NA | TRBV6-5 | NA | CASRRTVNEKLFF | TGTGCCAGCAGACGGACAGTTAATGAAAAACTGTTTTTT
TRBJ2-7 | 9 | NA | TRBV29-1 | NA | CSQGYEQYF | TGCAGCCAGGGGTACGAGCAGTACTTC
TRBJ2-7 | 12 | TRBD1 | TRBV30 | few | CAGDRGPYEQYF | TGTGCCGGGGACAGGGGGCCGTACGAGCAGTACTTC
TRBJ2-1 | 15 | TRBD1 | TRBV2 | NA | CASSTGTGSYNEQFF | TGTGCCAGCTCAACAGGGACAGGGTCTTACAATGAGCAGTTCTTC
TRBJ2-3 | 16 | NA | TRBV5-1 | NA | CASSFPVGGITDTQYF | TGCGCCAGCAGCTTCCCCGTAGGGGGAATTACAGATACGCAGTATTTT
TRBJ1-5 | 12 | NA | TRBV30 | many | CAWGAPGQPQHF | TGTGCCTGGGGGGCCCCGGGTCAGCCCCAGCATTTT
TRBJ1-2 | 14 | TRBD1 | TRBV6-6 | NA | CATTEDRRNYGYTF | TGTGCCACGACCGAGGACAGGAGGAACTATGGCTACACCTTC
TRBJ2-5 | 14 | NA | TRBV11-1 | NA | CASSWGLYQETQYF | TGTGCCAGCAGCTGGGGACTGTACCAAGAGACCCAGTACTTC
TRBJ2-3 | 15 | NA | TRBV5-4 | NA | CASSLRGIGTDTQYF | TGTGCCAGCAGCTTGAGGGGAATCGGCACAGATACGCAGTATTTT